A selection of T cell receptor beta chains follows, all from one sample in a study of cytotoxic CD8 clonotypes in ibrutinib-treated CLL. Method: immunoSEQ multiplex PCR; TCRdb's copy keeps in-frame clones and lacks some. Of 35,000 to 45,000 clones in the sample, nearly 70% were seen once. Material: PBMCs, obtained after 12 months of ibrutinib treatment. Receptor source: a human donor with chronic lymphocytic leukemia. CDR3s include the opening cysteine and the closing phenylalanine or tryptophan. Each record gives: D gene, clone size, V gene, J gene, CDR3 protein, CDR3 DNA. D genes are given only for firm matches. A clone size is listed for some rows: how often the clone was seen (once, few, many), or a class if it is expanded.

TRBD1	medium-sized	TRBV18	TRBJ2-2	CASSLGQGNTGELFF	TGTGCCAGCTCACTAGGACAGGGGAACACCGGGGAGCTGTTTTTT
-	-	TRBV27	TRBJ1-2	CASSLRTAANYGYTF	TGTGCCAGCAGTTTGAGGACAGCAGCTAACTATGGCTACACCTTC
TRBD1	-	TRBV6-4	TRBJ1-5	CASSESGQGLMNQPQHF	TGTGCCAGCAGTGAGTCAGGACAGGGGCTTATGAATCAGCCCCAGCATTTT
-	once	TRBV4-2	TRBJ1-1	CASSQEGRNTEAFF	TGTGCCAGCAGCCAAGAGGGACGGAACACTGAAGCTTTCTTT
TRBD2	-	TRBV30	TRBJ2-5	CAWSVFWTSGREETQYF	TGTGCCTGGAGTGTATTCTGGACTAGCGGGAGGGAGGAGACCCAGTACTTC
TRBD2	-	TRBV30	TRBJ2-7	CAMEGLADYEQYF	TGTGCAATGGAGGGACTAGCGGACTACGAGCAGTACTTC
TRBD1	-	TRBV19	TRBJ2-5	CASSGQGRTQYF	TGTGCCAGTAGTGGACAGGGTCGAACCCAGTACTTC
-	-	TRBV29-1	TRBJ2-7	CSVETPSPRRIKQYF	TGCAGCGTTGAAACGCCTAGCCCCAGGCGTATCAAGCAGTACTTC
-	few	TRBV7-9	TRBJ1-2	CASSLDYGYTF	TGTGCCAGCAGCCTTGACTATGGCTACACCTTC
-	-	TRBV29-1	TRBJ1-2	CSVEFAGGGYTF	TGCAGCGTTGAGTTTGCAGGTGGTGGCTACACCTTC
-	-	TRBV5-1	TRBJ2-5	CASSPSSQETQYF	TGCGCCAGCAGCCCAAGCAGCCAAGAGACCCAGTACTTC
TRBD1	-	TRBV9	TRBJ1-5	CASSVGQGPNQPQHF	TGTGCCAGCAGCGTCGGACAGGGACCCAATCAGCCCCAGCATTTT
-	-	TRBV15	TRBJ2-3	CATSKRRETRSTDTQYF	TGTGCCACCAGCAAACGACGGGAAACCAGAAGCACAGATACGCAGTATTTT
-	once	TRBV6-6	TRBJ2-5	CASSYSGRRETQYF	TGTGCCAGCAGTTACTCTGGGCGCCGAGAGACCCAGTACTTC
-	-	TRBV27	TRBJ1-5	CASSWTMEEPQHF	TGTGCCAGCAGCTGGACCATGGAGGAGCCCCAGCATTTT
TRBD2	-	TRBV5-1	TRBJ2-1	CASSAGTSGRAYNEQFF	TGCGCCAGCAGCGCCGGGACTAGCGGGAGGGCCTACAATGAGCAGTTCTTC
-	-	TRBV27	TRBJ1-2	CASSPWGIQGGGYTF	TGTGCCAGCAGTCCGTGGGGGATACAGGGTGGAGGCTACACCTTC
-	few	TRBV7-7	TRBJ2-1	CASSLVPQDEQFF	TGTGCCAGCAGCTTAGTACCCCAGGATGAGCAGTTCTTC
-	few	TRBV28	TRBJ2-7	CASSHWSLLADEPLEQYF	TGTGCCAGCAGCCACTGGTCCTTGTTAGCGGACGAACCCCTCGAGCAGTACTTC
TRBD2	-	TRBV30	TRBJ2-7	CAWSSGGPSYEQYF	TGTGCCTGGAGCAGCGGGGGTCCCTCCTACGAGCAGTACTTC
-	once	TRBV7-9	TRBJ1-1	CASSLARGTTEAFF	TGTGCCAGCAGCTTAGCGAGGGGGACCACTGAAGCTTTCTTT
-	-	TRBV20-1	TRBJ1-1	CSALDGTAFF	TGCAGTGCGTTGGACGGAACCGCTTTCTTT
-	few	TRBV18	TRBJ2-2	CASSPPTRAGELFF	TGTGCCAGCTCACCACCCACGCGTGCCGGGGAGCTGTTTTTT
TRBD1	-	TRBV29-1	TRBJ1-1	CSVATGGFTEAFF	TGCAGCGTTGCAACAGGGGGCTTCACTGAAGCTTTCTTT